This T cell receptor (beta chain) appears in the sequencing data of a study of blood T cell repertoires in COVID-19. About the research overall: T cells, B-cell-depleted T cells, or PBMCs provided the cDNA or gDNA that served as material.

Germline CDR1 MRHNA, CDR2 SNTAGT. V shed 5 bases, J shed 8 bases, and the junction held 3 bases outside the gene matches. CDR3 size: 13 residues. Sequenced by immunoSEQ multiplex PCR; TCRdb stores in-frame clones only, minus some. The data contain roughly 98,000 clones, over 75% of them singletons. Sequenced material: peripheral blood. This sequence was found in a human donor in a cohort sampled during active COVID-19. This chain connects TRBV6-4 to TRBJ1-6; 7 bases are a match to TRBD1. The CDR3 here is CASSSQGDSPLHF. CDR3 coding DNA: TGTGCCAGCAGTTCGCAGGGGGATTCACCCCTCCACTTT.